Following are 24 T cell receptor beta chains from one sample sequenced in a study of OX40 agonist ivuxolimab in advanced cancers. Here immunoSEQ multiplex PCR was the method, and the copy in TCRdb shows in-frame clones only, minus some. The sample shows 91,000 or so clones, roughly 95% of them seen only once. This specimen was CD4+ or CD8+ T cells sorted from blood, taken in a trial of the OX40 agonist ivuxolimab. Receptors were obtained from an adult with an advanced solid tumor such as melanoma, head and neck, liver or kidney cancer.

This clone occurred once. The rearrangement joins TRBV7-9 to TRBJ2-1, with 8 bases fitting TRBD2. V was pared by 1 base and J by 2 bases, with 7 bases of the junction left unmatched. The CDR3 extends over 17 amino acids. Germline values: CDR1 SEHNR, CDR2 FQNEAQ (reference sequence). The CDR3 loop reads CASSLGETSGAYNEQFF. The CDR3, as DNA: TGTGCCAGCAGCTTAGGGGAAACTAGCGGAGCCTACAATGAGCAGTTCTTC.

CDR3 protein: CASSLQGPPGNTIYF. CDR3 sequence (DNA): TGCGCCAGCAGCTTACAGGGGCCACCTGGAAACACCATATATTTT. V gene TRBV5-1 combines with J gene TRBJ1-3; 7 bases match TRBD1. Germline CDR1 is SGHRS and CDR2 is YFSETQ. The CDR3 sequence is 15 residues long. The V segment lost 2 bases and the J segment 2 bases; nucleotides outside the gene matches: 4.

V usage is TRBV14 and J usage is TRBJ2-3; the D call may be TRBD1 or TRBD2 (5 bases each). The CDR3 is made up of 16 amino acids. V was shortened by 0 bases and J by 2 bases, with 12 bases between the two germline ends. Per the germline V gene, CDR1 is SGHDN and CDR2 is FVKESK. This chain's CDR3 is CASSQDLAGTTDTQYF. The CDR3 DNA is TGTGCCAGCAGCCAAGATCTTGCCGGGACCACAGATACGCAGTATTTT.

The rearrangement links TRBV16 to TRBJ2-7; D gene ambiguous. V was cut by 4 bases and J by 2 bases, with 12 bases left in between. Germline loops: CDR1 KGHSY, CDR2 FQNENV. The CDR3 has 14 amino acids. In DNA, the CDR3 is TGTGCCAGCAGCCCCGACGGAGACACCTACGAGCAGTACTTC. Amino acid sequence: CASSPDGDTYEQYF.

The V call is TRBV18, the J call TRBJ1-5; possible D gene TRBD1, 5 bases. This CDR3 spans 13 amino acids. Germline CDR1 and CDR2: KGHSH and LQKENI. V gave up 5 bases and J gave up 7 bases, with 12 bases separating them. The chain's CDR3 is CASSARGDQPQHF. The CDR3 DNA follows: TGTGCCAGCTCAGCTCGGGGGGACCAGCCCCAGCATTTT. Filled out from reference TRBV18 and TRBJ1-5, the complete variable domain reads NAGVMQNPRHLVRRRGQEARLRCSPMKGHSHVYWYRQLPEEGLKFMVYLQKENIIDESGMPKERFSAEFPKEGPSILRIQQVVRGDSAAYFCASSARGDQPQHFGDGTRLSIL.

This rearrangement joins TRBV5-4 to TRBJ2-5, with D hard to call. CDR1 is SGHNT and CDR2 is YYREEE in the germline V gene (reference sequence). Trimming shortened V by 0 bases and J by 5 bases, and 14 bases separated the two germline ends. The CDR3 has 15 residues. CDR3 in amino acids: CASSLAISERETQYF. The CDR3 DNA is TGTGCCAGCAGCTTGGCGATCTCTGAGAGGGAGACCCAGTACTTC.

This rearrangement joins TRBV4-3 to TRBJ2-3, with D perhaps matching TRBD1 (6 bases). V lost 0 bases to trimming and J lost 6 bases, with 10 bases between them. Germline V lookup: CDR1 LGHNA, CDR2 YSLEER. The CDR3 covers 14 residues. The CDR3 sequence is CASSQEHTGDTQYF. The DNA of the CDR3 is TGCGCCAGCAGCCAAGAGCATACAGGGGATACGCAGTATTTT.

This clone occurred once. The V and J genes are TRBV5-1 and TRBJ2-3; 7 positions agree with TRBD1. Germline lookup yields CDR1 SGHRS and CDR2 YFSETQ. This CDR3 is 14 amino acids long. The trim removed 4 bases at V and 2 bases at J, leaving 4 bases unmatched. The CDR3 DNA follows: TGCGCCAGCAGCATAGACAGGGACACAGATACGCAGTATTTT. It translates to CASSIDRDTDTQYF.

The chain is built from TRBV13 and TRBJ2-5; 7 bases are shared with TRBD2. This CDR3 has 17 residues. With V trimmed by 4 bases and J by 7 bases, 18 bases remained unmatched. Germline V lookup: CDR1 PRHDT, CDR2 FYEKMQ (reference sequence). The CDR3: CASSSPRGGGPGRTQYF. For the CDR3, the DNA is TGTGCCAGCAGCTCGCCCCGCGGGGGAGGGCCGGGGAGGACCCAGTACTTC.

The rearrangement links TRBV4-3 to TRBJ2-7, with a possible D match to TRBD1 (5 bases). The CDR3 runs to 14 residues. Germline loops: CDR1 LGHNA, CDR2 YSLEER. The ends were cut back, 0 bases at V and 4 bases at J, with 10 bases in the middle. The CDR3 DNA sequence: TGCGCCAGCAGCCAAGACCTAGGGGAATACGAGCAGTACTTC. Translating gives CASSQDLGEYEQYF.

This rearrangement joins TRBV28 to TRBJ2-7; 9 positions match TRBD1. V shed 7 bases, J shed 0 bases, and the junction held 7 bases outside the gene matches. There are 15 residues in the CDR3. From germline, CDR1 is MDHEN and CDR2 SYDVKM. The CDR3 loop is CASTTGGLNSYEQYF. Written as DNA, the CDR3 is TGTGCCAGCACGACAGGGGGGTTAAACTCCTACGAGCAGTACTTC. Full variable domain (outside the CDR3, taken from reference TRBV28 and TRBJ2-7): DVKVTQSSRYLVKRTGEKVFLECVQDMDHENMFWYRQDPGLGLRLIYFSYDVKMKEKGDIPEGYSVSREKKERFSLILESASTNQTSMYLCASTTGGLNSYEQYFGPGTRLTVT.

A note on this clone: The germline gene is not matched at one end of the junction; a read error may be the cause. Different DNA sequences within this sample yield the same CDR3. V usage is TRBV10-3 and J usage is TRBJ2-5, with 11 bases identical to TRBD2. Germline V gene data show CDR1 as ENHRY and CDR2 as SYGVKD. This CDR3 region has 15 residues. This CDR3 reads CAIRASGGPGETQYF. Written as DNA, the CDR3 is TGCGCCATCAGGGCTAGCGGGGGGCCAGGTGAGACCCAGTACTTC.

This chain joins TRBV7-2 and TRBJ2-7; D may be TRBD1 (6 bases). The CDR3 sequence is 12 residues long. Trimming shortened V by 5 bases and J by 4 bases, and 9 bases separated the two germline ends. The V gene's germline CDR1 is SGHTA and CDR2 FQGNSA. CDR3: CASSKQGYEQYF. CDR3 nucleotide sequence: TGTGCCAGCAGCAAACAGGGTTACGAGCAGTACTTC.

As for this clone: Other DNA sequences within the sample encode an identical CDR3. J is TRBJ1-1 and V is TRBV7-9; no definite D call. Trimming stripped 3 bases from V and 0 bases from J, with 2 bases between. Germline CDR1 and CDR2: SEHNR and FQNEAQ (reference sequence). The CDR3 spans 12 residues. This CDR3 reads CASSLVNTEAFF. The CDR3 bases are TGTGCCAGCAGCTTGGTGAACACTGAAGCTTTCTTT.

This chain joins TRBV27 and TRBJ1-2; 7 bases map to TRBD1. Trimming removed 0 bases from V and 3 bases from J; junction bases left unmatched: 4. The CDR3 spans 15 residues. Germline lookup yields CDR1 MNHEY and CDR2 SMNVEV (reference sequence). For the CDR3, the DNA is TGTGCCAGCAGTTTATCGTGGGGGACAGACTATGGCTACACCTTC. Amino acids: CASSLSWGTDYGYTF.

The chain joins TRBV5-1 to TRBJ2-3; tentative D call: TRBD2 (6 bases). V lost 4 bases, J lost 6 bases, and 12 bases lay in between. The CDR3 has 13 amino acids. Germline assignment: CDR1 SGHRS and CDR2 YFSETQ. Here the CDR3 DNA reads TGCGCCAGCAGCATGGGGACTTTCGATACGCAGTATTTT. Amino acids: CASSMGTFDTQYF.

The gene calls are TRBV19 and TRBJ1-5, with D hard to call. This CDR3 contains 15 residues. With 0 bases removed from V and 6 bases from J, the gap between germline ends came to 12 bases. Germline V gives CDR1 LNHDA, CDR2 SQIVND (reference sequence). The CDR3 DNA reads TGTGCCAGTAGTATAGATCGAGGGCTGCGTCAGCCCCAGCATTTT. Its translation is CASSIDRGLRQPQHF.

The chain combines TRBV18 with TRBJ1-5; 10 nucleotides agree with TRBD1. The CDR3 is 14 amino acids. Trimming at V came to 6 bases and at J to 5 bases, leaving 4 bases not matched to a gene. CDR1 KGHSH and CDR2 LQKENI come from the germline V gene. The CDR3 region is CASSPTGGDQPQHF. The CDR3 DNA is TGTGCCAGCTCGCCGACAGGGGGCGATCAGCCCCAGCATTTT.

The V gene is TRBV11-3, the J gene TRBJ1-1; no reliable D call. CDR1 and CDR2 from the germline V gene are SGHNT and YENEEA. The CDR3 is made up of 11 amino acids. Trimming stripped 4 bases from V and 8 bases from J, with 8 bases between. The CDR3 reads CASSSGGEAFF. Here the CDR3 DNA reads TGTGCCAGCAGCTCAGGAGGAGAAGCTTTCTTT.

The chain is built from TRBV19 and TRBJ1-2, with D perhaps matching TRBD1 (5 bases). There are 13 residues in the CDR3. Germline CDR1 LNHDA, CDR2 SQIVND (reference sequence). With 5 bases removed from V and 4 bases from J, the gap between germline ends came to 11 bases. CDR3 sequence (DNA): TGTGCCAGTAGTGCACAGGAGTTCTATGGCTACACCTTC. Its protein product is CASSAQEFYGYTF.

The V call is TRBV5-6, the J call TRBJ2-2, with D maybe TRBD2 (5 bases). The CDR3 is 13 residues long. Germline values: CDR1 SGHDT, CDR2 YYEEEE. V was trimmed by 1 base and J by 6 bases, leaving 7 bases between them. In DNA form, the CDR3 reads TGTGCCAGCAGCTTGACTAGGCCCGGGGAGCTGTTTTTT. Residues: CASSLTRPGELFF. The full variable domain, in which reference TRBV5-6 and TRBJ2-2 provide the parts outside the CDR3, is DAGVTQSPTHLIKTRGQQVTLRCSPKSGHDTVSWYQQALGQGPQFIFQYYEEEERQRGNFPDRFSGHQFPNYSSELNVNALLLGDSALYLCASSLTRPGELFFGEGSRLTVL.

The CDR3 DNA sequence: TGTGCCAGCAGTTTATTCAGGTACATAAGGAACACCGGGGAGCTGTTTTTT. Encoded protein: CASSLFRYIRNTGELFF. The V call is TRBV28, the J call TRBJ2-2; D unresolved. The length of the CDR3 is 17 residues. In germline, CDR1 is MDHEN, CDR2 SYDVKM. Trimming cost V 1 base and J 1 base, with 13 bases left between them. Looking up the rest from reference TRBV28 and TRBJ2-2 gives the full variable domain: DVKVTQSSRYLVKRTGEKVFLECVQDMDHENMFWYRQDPGLGLRLIYFSYDVKMKEKGDIPEGYSVSREKKERFSLILESASTNQTSMYLCASSLFRYIRNTGELFFGEGSRLTVL.

The genes are TRBV25-1 and TRBJ1-2, with D tentatively TRBD1 (6 bases). Germline values: CDR1 MGHDK, CDR2 SYGVNS. V was shortened by 3 bases and J by 7 bases, with 15 bases between the two germline ends. The CDR3 extends over 14 amino acids. The CDR3 coding sequence is TGTGCCAGCAGTGAGGGGGCCGGGGGGCGTGGCTACACCTTC. Encoded protein: CASSEGAGGRGYTF.

V and J are TRBV7-2 and TRBJ2-7, with 8 nucleotides matching TRBD1. The V segment lost 7 bases and the J segment 0 bases; nucleotides outside the gene matches: 11. CDR1 SGHTA and CDR2 FQGNSA come from the germline V gene. CDR3 length: 16 amino acids. The CDR3 DNA follows: TGTGCCAGCAACACCAGGACAGGGACAAGCTCCTACGAGCAGTACTTC. Translation: CASNTRTGTSSYEQYF.